This is a list of T cell receptor beta chains from one sample in a study of cytomegalovirus exposure and HLA in healthy donors. Clones were read by immunoSEQ multiplex PCR, and TCRdb kept only the in-frame ones, dropping some. This sample carries about 98,000 clones, roughly 85% of them seen once, and the ten largest clones take roughly 4%. Sequenced material: PBMCs. The receptors shown here come from a woman in her thirties in good health and CMV-seronegative. Both conserved end residues are part of each CDR3. The D gene is left open where the match is weak. Clone size is not always given. Where it is, it says once, few, many or a class for expanded clones.

abundance,d_gene,v_gene,j_gene,CDR3aa,CDR3nt
NA,NA,TRBV4-1,TRBJ2-2,CASSQGPGVVGTGELFF,TGCGCCAGCAGCCAAGGACCGGGAGTCGTAGGCACCGGGGAGCTGTTTTTT
NA,TRBD2,TRBV27,TRBJ2-7,CASSLEAGVYDEQYF,TGTGCCAGCAGTTTGGAAGCGGGAGTATATGACGAGCAGTACTTC
NA,NA,TRBV28,TRBJ1-1,CASSDYKTRPEAFF,TGTGCCAGCAGTGACTATAAAACACGCCCTGAAGCTTTCTTT
NA,TRBD1,TRBV9,TRBJ1-2,CASSPYGTANYGYTF,TGTGCCAGCAGCCCGTATGGGACAGCTAACTATGGCTACACCTTC
NA,NA,TRBV5-1,TRBJ2-2,CASSPSRTGELFF,TGCGCCAGCTCTCCCTCTCGCACCGGGGAGCTGTTTTTT
NA,NA,TRBV5-1,TRBJ2-5,CASSLDASRETQYF,TGCGCCAGCAGCTTGGATGCGTCGAGAGAGACCCAGTACTTC
NA,NA,TRBV21-1,TRBJ2-7,CASSKDEGWGRGPYEQYF,TGTGCCAGCAGCAAAGATGAGGGGTGGGGCAGGGGGCCCTACGAGCAGTACTTC
once,TRBD2,TRBV5-1,TRBJ2-5,CASSKGLAGGQETQYF,TGCGCCAGCAGCAAAGGACTAGCGGGGGGGCAAGAGACCCAGTACTTC
NA,NA,TRBV2,TRBJ2-2,CASSEQGPTGELFF,TGTGCCAGCAGTGAACAGGGCCCTACCGGGGAGCTGTTTTTT
NA,TRBD2,TRBV11-1,TRBJ2-3,CASSLTSGGFTDTQYF,TGTGCCAGCAGCTTGACTAGCGGGGGATTCACAGATACGCAGTATTTT
NA,NA,TRBV20-1,TRBJ2-7,CSASHSYEQYF,TGCAGTGCTTCCCACTCCTACGAGCAGTACTTC
NA,TRBD2,TRBV2,TRBJ2-7,CACRTSGSYEQYF,TGTGCCTGTAGGACTAGCGGCTCCTACGAGCAGTACTTC
NA,TRBD1,TRBV5-1,TRBJ2-7,CASSSGQVQYF,TGCGCCAGCAGCTCGGGACAGGTGCAGTACTTC
NA,NA,TRBV19,TRBJ1-1,CASSIRDRTQAFF,TGTGCCAGTAGTATCCGTGACAGGACTCAAGCTTTCTTT
NA,NA,TRBV5-1,TRBJ2-5,CASRSLETGNQETQYF,TGCGCCAGCCGCTCCCTAGAGACGGGGAACCAAGAGACCCAGTACTTC
NA,NA,TRBV5-1,TRBJ1-1,CASSSDMPNTEAFF,TGCGCCAGCAGCTCGGACATGCCGAACACTGAAGCTTTCTTT
NA,TRBD2,TRBV5-4,TRBJ2-7,CASSPGGSGQYF,TGTGCCAGCAGCCCGGGGGGTTCAGGGCAGTACTTC
NA,NA,TRBV6-6,TRBJ1-3,CASSYSSGSSGNTIYF,TGTGCCAGCAGTTACTCGAGCGGGAGCTCTGGAAACACCATATATTTT
NA,TRBD1,TRBV6-1,TRBJ1-2,CASSEGTGDNYGYTF,TGTGCCAGCAGTGAAGGGACAGGAGATAACTATGGCTACACCTTC
few,NA,TRBV10-3,TRBJ1-1,CAISEIGGYTEAFF,TGTGCCATCAGTGAAATTGGGGGGTACACTGAAGCTTTCTTT
few,NA,TRBV14,TRBJ1-3,CASQLGDGNTIYF,TGTGCCAGCCAATTGGGAGATGGAAACACCATATATTTT
NA,TRBD1,TRBV5-1,TRBJ1-3,CASSLGQGNTIYF,TGCGCCAGCAGTTTGGGACAGGGAAACACCATATATTTT
NA,TRBD1,TRBV5-4,TRBJ2-5,CASSSGQAETQYF,TGTGCCAGCAGCTCGGGACAGGCGGAGACCCAGTACTTC
NA,NA,TRBV19,TRBJ1-5,CASSITKSLGPQHF,TGTGCCAGTAGTATTACCAAAAGCCTCGGGCCCCAGCATTTT